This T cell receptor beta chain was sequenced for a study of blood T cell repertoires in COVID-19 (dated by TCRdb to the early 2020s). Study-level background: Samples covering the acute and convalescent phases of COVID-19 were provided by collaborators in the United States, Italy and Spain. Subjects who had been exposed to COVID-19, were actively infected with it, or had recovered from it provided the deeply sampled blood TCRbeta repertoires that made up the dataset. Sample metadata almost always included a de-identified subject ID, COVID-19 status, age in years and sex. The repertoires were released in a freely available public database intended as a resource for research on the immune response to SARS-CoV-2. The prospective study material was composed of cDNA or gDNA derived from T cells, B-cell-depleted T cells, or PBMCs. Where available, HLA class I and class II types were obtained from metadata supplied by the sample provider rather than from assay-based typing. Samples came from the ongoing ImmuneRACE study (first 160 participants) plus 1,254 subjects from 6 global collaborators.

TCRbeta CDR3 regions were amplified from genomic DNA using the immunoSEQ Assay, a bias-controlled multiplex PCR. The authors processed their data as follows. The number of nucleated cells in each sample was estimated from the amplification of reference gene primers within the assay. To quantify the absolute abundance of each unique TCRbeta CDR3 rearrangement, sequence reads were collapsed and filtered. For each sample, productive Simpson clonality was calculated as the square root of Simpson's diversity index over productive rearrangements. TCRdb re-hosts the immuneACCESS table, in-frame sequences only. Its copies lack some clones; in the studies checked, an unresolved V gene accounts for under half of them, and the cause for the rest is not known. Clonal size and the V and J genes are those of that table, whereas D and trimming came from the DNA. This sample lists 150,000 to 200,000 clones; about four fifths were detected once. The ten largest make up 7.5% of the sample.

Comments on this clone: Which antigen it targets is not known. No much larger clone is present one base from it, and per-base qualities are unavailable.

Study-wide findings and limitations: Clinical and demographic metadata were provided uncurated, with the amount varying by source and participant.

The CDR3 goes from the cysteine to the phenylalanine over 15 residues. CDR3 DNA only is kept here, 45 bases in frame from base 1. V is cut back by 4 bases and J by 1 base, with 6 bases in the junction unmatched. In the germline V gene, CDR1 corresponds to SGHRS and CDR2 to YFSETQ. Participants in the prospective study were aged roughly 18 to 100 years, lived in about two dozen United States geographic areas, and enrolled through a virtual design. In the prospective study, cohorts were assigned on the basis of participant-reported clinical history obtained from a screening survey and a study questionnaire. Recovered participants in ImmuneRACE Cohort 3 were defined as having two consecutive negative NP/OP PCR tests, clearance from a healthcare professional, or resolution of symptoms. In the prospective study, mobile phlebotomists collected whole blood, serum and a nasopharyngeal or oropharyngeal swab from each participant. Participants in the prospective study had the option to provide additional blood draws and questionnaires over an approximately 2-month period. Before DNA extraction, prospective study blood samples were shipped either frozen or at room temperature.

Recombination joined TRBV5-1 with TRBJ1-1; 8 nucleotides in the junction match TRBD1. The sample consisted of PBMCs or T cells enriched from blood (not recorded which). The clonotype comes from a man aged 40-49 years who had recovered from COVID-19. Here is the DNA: TGCGCCAGCAGCCTCAGTGGGACAGGGAACACTGAAGCTTTCTTT. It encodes CASSLSGTGNTEAFF.